The 3 T cell receptor beta chains listed next were all sequenced from one sample in a study of T cells after yellow fever vaccination. TCRdb fed the 5' RACE reads into MiXCR, producing one record per CDR3 protein. The sample consists of 250,000 or so distinct CDR3 sequences, less than 9% of them appearing once. Sequenced here: CD4+ T cells sorted from PBMCs, sampled 15 days after the yellow fever booster vaccination. The receptor set was obtained from a man aged 25 to 40 who received the YFV17D yellow fever vaccine.

The CDR3 DNA sequence: TGTGCCAGCAGCTTAGTTAGGACAGATTGGGAGCAGTTCTTC. It translates to CASSLVRTDWEQFF. The rearrangement uses TRBV7-2 and TRBJ2-1; D is possibly TRBD1 (6 bases). Trimming took 1 base from V and 10 from J, leaving 14 bases between them. The CDR3 totals 14 residues. Germline V lookup: CDR1 SGHTA, CDR2 FQGNSA.

The chain links TRBV28 to TRBJ2-3, with D maybe TRBD2 (5 bases). Trimming took 2 bases from V and 8 from J, leaving 8 bases between them. The germline V gene has CDR1 MDHEN and CDR2 SYDVKM. CDR3 length equals 12 residues. CDR3 in amino acids: CASSLIGSTQYF. CDR3 DNA: TGTGCCAGCAGTTTAATAGGGAGTACGCAGTATTTT.

A few counts support this clonotype. The chain uses TRBV24-1 and TRBJ2-1; 7 bases agree with TRBD2. The CDR3 has 18 residues. Unmatched junction bases numbered 15, after V lost 2 bases and J lost 6 bases. Germline CDR1 reads KGHDR; CDR2 reads SFDVKD. The CDR3 bases are TGTGCCACCAGTGATTCCCGTCCGGGGGGAACGTCGATCAATGAGCAGTTCTTC. This encodes CATSDSRPGGTSINEQFF.